This TCR beta chain was recovered during a study of cytomegalovirus exposure and HLA in healthy donors. Overall study: Of all 400 or so donors who were genotyped, roughly 85% belonged to the Caucasian-associated ancestry cluster.

Study observations and caveats: Later work associated roughly 17,000 TCR beta sequences with HLA alleles at 0.05 false discovery rate.

The study ran its PCR with 60 Vbeta and 13 Jbeta primers. The authors' processing: Later reanalysis found roughly 80 million unique TCR beta chains, about 11 million of them shared. Sequencing used immunoSEQ multiplex PCR; TCRdb keeps in-frame clones, though not all of them. Clone size and V and J calls were adopted from that table, with D and trimming inferred from the DNA. Of around 120,000 clones in the sample, about 74% are singletons; the top ten hold approximately 2.5%. This clone was counted a single time. The antigen is undetermined. Sequencing was carried out using PBMCs. The TCR was taken from a woman aged 40-49 years in good health and CMV-seropositive.

In nucleotides, the CDR3 is TGTGCCAGCAGGAGGACAGTAGATAATTCACCCCTCCACTTT. This codes for CASRRTVDNSPLHF. This sequence joins TRBV9 and TRBJ1-6, with D possibly TRBD1 on 6 matching bases. Trimming left V 5 bases short and J 5 bases short, with 11 bases between. The CDR3 length is 14 residues. The germline V gene has CDR1 SGDLS and CDR2 YYNGEE.